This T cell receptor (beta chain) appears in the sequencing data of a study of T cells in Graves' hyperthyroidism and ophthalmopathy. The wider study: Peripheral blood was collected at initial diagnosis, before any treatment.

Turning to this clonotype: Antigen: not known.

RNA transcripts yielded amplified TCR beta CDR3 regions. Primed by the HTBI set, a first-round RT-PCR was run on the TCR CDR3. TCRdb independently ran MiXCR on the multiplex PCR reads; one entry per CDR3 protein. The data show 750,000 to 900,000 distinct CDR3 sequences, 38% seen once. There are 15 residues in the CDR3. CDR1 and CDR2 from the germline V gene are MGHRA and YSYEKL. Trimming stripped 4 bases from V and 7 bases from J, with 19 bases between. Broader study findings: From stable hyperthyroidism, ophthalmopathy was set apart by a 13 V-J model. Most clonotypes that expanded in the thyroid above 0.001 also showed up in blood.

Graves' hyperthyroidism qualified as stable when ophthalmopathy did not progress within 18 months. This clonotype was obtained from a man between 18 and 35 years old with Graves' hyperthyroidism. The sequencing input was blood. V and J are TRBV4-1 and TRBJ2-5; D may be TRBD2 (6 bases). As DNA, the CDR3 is TGCGCCAGCAGCCCATCCCCGGGGGAGGCGGGGACCCAGTACTTC. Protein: CASSPSPGEAGTQYF.